A selection of T cell receptor beta chains follows, all from one sample in a study of post-analysis software for immune sequencing data. One entry per CDR3 protein results from TCRdb running MiXCR on the PCR reads. Of about 620,000 distinct CDR3 sequences in the sample, about 40% were seen once. Sequencing input: blood. These receptors came from a girl under 18 with multiple sclerosis. Both conserved end residues are part of each CDR3. The D gene is left open where the match is weak. Rows may omit the clone size; those that give it use once, few, many or a size class.

clone_size: NA; d_call: TRBD1; j_call: TRBJ2-7; v_call: TRBV7-9; cdr3_nt: TGTGCCAGCAGCTTACCGGGACAGTACTACGAGCAGTACTTC; cdr3_aa: CASSLPGQYYEQYF
clone_size: few; d_call: NA; j_call: TRBJ1-2; v_call: TRBV9; cdr3_nt: TGTGCCAGCAGCGTAGATTCGGGGGGAGTCTATGGCTACACCTTC; cdr3_aa: CASSVDSGGVYGYTF
clone_size: few; d_call: NA; j_call: TRBJ1-2; v_call: TRBV5-1; cdr3_nt: TGCGCCAGCAGCCATACTCGGACAGCTAATTATGGCTACACCTTC; cdr3_aa: CASSHTRTANYGYTF
clone_size: NA; d_call: NA; j_call: TRBJ2-7; v_call: TRBV12-3/TRBV12-4; cdr3_nt: TGTGCCAGCAGCCCCGAGGCGGCTACCTACGAGCAGTACTTC; cdr3_aa: CASSPEAATYEQYF
clone_size: NA; d_call: NA; j_call: TRBJ2-7; v_call: TRBV29-1; cdr3_nt: TGCAGCGTTGAAGGGGATCGGTCCTACGAGCAGTACTTC; cdr3_aa: CSVEGDRSYEQYF
clone_size: few; d_call: TRBD2; j_call: TRBJ2-1; v_call: TRBV11-3; cdr3_nt: TGTGCCAGCAGCTTAGGTGCGCGGGAGGGCCGGGATGAGCAGTTCTTC; cdr3_aa: CASSLGAREGRDEQFF
clone_size: few; d_call: TRBD1; j_call: TRBJ2-7; v_call: TRBV3-1; cdr3_nt: TGTGCCAGCAGCCAAAAAAGGCAGGGGGCCAACGAGCAGTACTTC; cdr3_aa: CASSQKRQGANEQYF
clone_size: NA; d_call: NA; j_call: TRBJ1-5; v_call: TRBV20-1; cdr3_nt: TGCAGTGCTAGATCAATTAGCAATCAGCCCCAGCATTTT; cdr3_aa: CSARSISNQPQHF
clone_size: NA; d_call: NA; j_call: TRBJ1-1; v_call: TRBV12-3/TRBV12-4; cdr3_nt: TGTGCCAGTGCTGGACCCTCTCTAGCTTTCTTT; cdr3_aa: CASAGPSLAFF
clone_size: NA; d_call: TRBD2; j_call: TRBJ2-5; v_call: TRBV11-2; cdr3_nt: TGCGCCAGCAGCCCAGCGGGGGGCCTAGAGACCCAGTACTTC; cdr3_aa: CASSPAGGLETQYF
clone_size: NA; d_call: NA; j_call: TRBJ2-7; v_call: TRBV15; cdr3_nt: TGTGCCACCTCCGGGACACCCTCCTACGAGCAGTACTTC; cdr3_aa: CATSGTPSYEQYF
clone_size: NA; d_call: NA; j_call: TRBJ2-1; v_call: TRBV3-1; cdr3_nt: TGTGCCAGCAGCCAAGAGGTTACATGGGGGCGCAATGAGCAGTTCTTC; cdr3_aa: CASSQEVTWGRNEQFF
clone_size: NA; d_call: TRBD2; j_call: TRBJ2-7; v_call: TRBV20-1; cdr3_nt: TGCAGTGCTAGAGGCCCGGGACTAGCGGGAGTCTACGAGCAGTACTTC; cdr3_aa: CSARGPGLAGVYEQYF
clone_size: NA; d_call: NA; j_call: TRBJ1-2; v_call: TRBV7-2; cdr3_nt: TGTGCCAGCAGCTTAAGAGGAACCAGGCCACAACTTAACTATGGCTACACCTTC; cdr3_aa: CASSLRGTRPQLNYGYTF
clone_size: NA; d_call: NA; j_call: TRBJ1-1; v_call: TRBV7-9; cdr3_nt: TGTGCCAGCAGCTCGATCGAGGAAACTGAAGCTTTCTTT; cdr3_aa: CASSSIEETEAFF
clone_size: NA; d_call: TRBD1; j_call: TRBJ1-5; v_call: TRBV6-6; cdr3_nt: TGTGCCAGCAGCGCGGGACAGGGGCTTTATCAGCCCCAGCATTTT; cdr3_aa: CASSAGQGLYQPQHF
clone_size: few; d_call: TRBD1; j_call: TRBJ2-5; v_call: TRBV11-2; cdr3_nt: TGTGCCAGCAGTCCCGCCGGGACAGAAGAGACCCAGTACTTC; cdr3_aa: CASSPAGTEETQYF
clone_size: NA; d_call: NA; j_call: TRBJ2-5; v_call: TRBV20-1; cdr3_nt: TGCAGTGCTAGAGATGCGGATCAGGAGACCCAGTACTTC; cdr3_aa: CSARDADQETQYF
clone_size: few; d_call: TRBD2; j_call: TRBJ2-5; v_call: TRBV9; cdr3_nt: TGTGCCAGCAGCGTAAAGATCCCAAAACGTCCGGGACTAGCGGAACTCGAAGAGACCCAGTACTTC; cdr3_aa: CASSVKIPKRPGLAELEETQYF
clone_size: few; d_call: TRBD2; j_call: TRBJ2-7; v_call: TRBV5-1; cdr3_nt: TGCGCCAGCAGCTTGGCTAGCGGGGGGCGGGGTGAGCAGTACTTC; cdr3_aa: CASSLASGGRGEQYF
clone_size: few; d_call: NA; j_call: TRBJ1-2; v_call: TRBV7-9; cdr3_nt: TGTGCCAGCAGCTTATCGGATTCGATCTATGGCTACACCTTC; cdr3_aa: CASSLSDSIYGYTF
clone_size: NA; d_call: NA; j_call: TRBJ2-1; v_call: TRBV5-8; cdr3_nt: TGTGCCAGCAGCTTGTGGCAGGGGAACAATGAGCAGTTCTTC; cdr3_aa: CASSLWQGNNEQFF
clone_size: NA; d_call: NA; j_call: TRBJ1-1; v_call: TRBV24-1; cdr3_nt: TGTGCCACCAGTGGCGCGACCGGGGGACGCGGTGAAGCTTTCTTT; cdr3_aa: CATSGATGGRGEAFF
clone_size: NA; d_call: TRBD2; j_call: TRBJ2-4; v_call: TRBV12-3/TRBV12-4; cdr3_nt: TGTGCCAGCAGGACTAGCGGGAGTGACATTCAGTACTTC; cdr3_aa: CASRTSGSDIQYF
clone_size: NA; d_call: TRBD2; j_call: TRBJ2-1; v_call: TRBV29-1; cdr3_nt: TGCAGCGTTGAAGATTTGGGACTAGCGGCATACAATGAGCAGTTCTTC; cdr3_aa: CSVEDLGLAAYNEQFF
clone_size: NA; d_call: NA; j_call: TRBJ2-5; v_call: TRBV7-9; cdr3_nt: TGTGCCAGCAGCTTAGCGAGGGAAATGGAGACCCAGTACTTC; cdr3_aa: CASSLAREMETQYF
clone_size: few; d_call: NA; j_call: TRBJ2-7; v_call: TRBV2; cdr3_nt: TGTGCCAGCAGTGGTTCAAGGAGCTCCTACGAGCAGTACTTC; cdr3_aa: CASSGSRSSYEQYF
clone_size: few; d_call: TRBD1; j_call: TRBJ2-1; v_call: TRBV7-9; cdr3_nt: TGTGCCAGCAGCTTATACAGGACAGGGGGTAACGGTGAGCAGTTCTTC; cdr3_aa: CASSLYRTGGNGEQFF
clone_size: once; d_call: NA; j_call: TRBJ2-7; v_call: TRBV11-2; cdr3_nt: TGTGCCAGCAGCTTATCTACTAGCCTCGAGCAGTACTTC; cdr3_aa: CASSLSTSLEQYF
clone_size: few; d_call: TRBD1; j_call: TRBJ2-1; v_call: TRBV5-6; cdr3_nt: TGTGCCAGCAGGTACAGGGGGAATGAGCAGTTCTTC; cdr3_aa: CASRYRGNEQFF
clone_size: few; d_call: TRBD1; j_call: TRBJ2-7; v_call: TRBV9; cdr3_nt: TGTGCCAGCAGCTTCGAGGGACAGGGGGCCCAGTACTTC; cdr3_aa: CASSFEGQGAQYF
clone_size: NA; d_call: NA; j_call: TRBJ2-6; v_call: TRBV20-1; cdr3_nt: TGCAGTGCTAGAGCCATGGCCCCAATCTCTGGGGCCAACGTCCTGACTTTC; cdr3_aa: CSARAMAPISGANVLTF
clone_size: few; d_call: TRBD1; j_call: TRBJ1-2; v_call: TRBV5-1; cdr3_nt: TGCGCCAGCAGTTGGGCCGGGACAGCTAACTATGGCTACACCTTC; cdr3_aa: CASSWAGTANYGYTF
clone_size: NA; d_call: NA; j_call: TRBJ2-7; v_call: TRBV6-2/TRBV6-3; cdr3_nt: TGTGCCGCCATACGTGACAGAACCTCCTACGAGCAGTACTTC; cdr3_aa: CAAIRDRTSYEQYF
clone_size: NA; d_call: TRBD1; j_call: TRBJ1-6; v_call: TRBV5-1; cdr3_nt: TGCGCCAGCAGCCTTCGACAGGGATATAATTCACCCCTCCACTTT; cdr3_aa: CASSLRQGYNSPLHF
clone_size: few; d_call: NA; j_call: TRBJ1-2; v_call: TRBV5-6; cdr3_nt: TGTGCCAGCACCAATGGATTCCAGGGGTGGAGTGGCTACACCTTC; cdr3_aa: CASTNGFQGWSGYTF
clone_size: NA; d_call: NA; j_call: TRBJ1-2; v_call: TRBV20-1; cdr3_nt: TGCAGTGCTAGAGTTTCAGGGAGCTATGGCTACACCTTC; cdr3_aa: CSARVSGSYGYTF
clone_size: few; d_call: NA; j_call: TRBJ2-1; v_call: TRBV6-5; cdr3_nt: TGTGCCAGCGGGCCGTGGGAGCTAAATGAGCAGTTCTTC; cdr3_aa: CASGPWELNEQFF
clone_size: many; d_call: TRBD1; j_call: TRBJ2-1; v_call: TRBV12-3/TRBV12-4; cdr3_nt: TGTGCCAGCAGCCTAGGACAGGGGGCGAGGAATGAGCAGTTCTTC; cdr3_aa: CASSLGQGARNEQFF
clone_size: few; d_call: TRBD2; j_call: TRBJ2-1; v_call: TRBV7-2; cdr3_nt: TGTGCCAGCAGCTTTACTAGCGGGGGGCACAATGAGCAGTTCTTC; cdr3_aa: CASSFTSGGHNEQFF
clone_size: NA; d_call: NA; j_call: TRBJ2-5; v_call: TRBV6-1; cdr3_nt: TGTGCCACCAAGACCAGGGGTCGGGAGACCCAGTACTTC; cdr3_aa: CATKTRGRETQYF
clone_size: few; d_call: NA; j_call: TRBJ2-5; v_call: TRBV5-1; cdr3_nt: TGCGCCAGCAGCTCCCTTTGGGCCGGGGGTGAGGAGACCCAGTACTTC; cdr3_aa: CASSSLWAGGEETQYF
clone_size: NA; d_call: TRBD2; j_call: TRBJ2-1; v_call: TRBV3-1; cdr3_nt: TGTGCCAGCAGCCAAGATCAACTAGCGGAGTTCTTC; cdr3_aa: CASSQDQLAEFF
clone_size: NA; d_call: TRBD2; j_call: TRBJ2-4; v_call: TRBV5-1; cdr3_nt: TGCGCCAGCAGCGGCACTAGCGGGAGTATAGGCAAAAACATTCAGTACTTC; cdr3_aa: CASSGTSGSIGKNIQYF
clone_size: few; d_call: NA; j_call: TRBJ2-7; v_call: TRBV12-3/TRBV12-4; cdr3_nt: TGTGCCAGCACCCGATACTACGAGCAGTACTTC; cdr3_aa: CASTRYYEQYF
clone_size: NA; d_call: NA; j_call: TRBJ1-1; v_call: TRBV9; cdr3_nt: TGTGCCAGCAGCGTAGATCTCTCCCCCACTATCACTGAAGCTTTCTTT; cdr3_aa: CASSVDLSPTITEAFF
clone_size: NA; d_call: TRBD2; j_call: TRBJ2-1; v_call: TRBV12-3/TRBV12-4; cdr3_nt: TGTGCCAGCAGTCAACGACTAGCGGGGACCAGCTCCTACAATGAGCAGTTCTTC; cdr3_aa: CASSQRLAGTSSYNEQFF
clone_size: few; d_call: TRBD1; j_call: TRBJ2-7; v_call: TRBV29-1; cdr3_nt: TGCAGCGTTGAGGGGACAGGGGGCGACGAGCAGTACTTC; cdr3_aa: CSVEGTGGDEQYF
clone_size: NA; d_call: NA; j_call: TRBJ2-5; v_call: TRBV5-1; cdr3_nt: TGCGCCAGCAACAACCAGGGCGCAGAGACCCAGTACTTC; cdr3_aa: CASNNQGAETQYF
clone_size: NA; d_call: TRBD1; j_call: TRBJ2-3; v_call: TRBV5-5; cdr3_nt: TGTGCCAGCAGCACCGGGACAGGGCCCACAGATACGCAGTATTTT; cdr3_aa: CASSTGTGPTDTQYF
clone_size: NA; d_call: TRBD2; j_call: TRBJ2-4; v_call: TRBV7-2; cdr3_nt: TGTGCCAGCAGCTTACTGGGACTAGCGGGTCTTGTAGCCAAAAACATTCAGTACTTC; cdr3_aa: CASSLLGLAGLVAKNIQYF